The TCR beta chain under discussion was sequenced for a study of TIL therapy for anti-PD-1-resistant metastatic lung cancer. About the research overall: Tumor harvest preceded PD-1/PD-L1 blockade, followed by nivolumab treatment. A few tumors were EGFR-mutant and two were ALK-rearranged.

This was the immunoSEQ v3 assay. Libraries were sequenced to around 2 million read pairs (survey) or about 5-6 million (deep). The protocol was immunoSEQ multiplex PCR, while the TCRdb copy is restricted to in-frame clones and leaves out a portion. The profile shows about 15,000 clones, 86% of them singletons. About this clone: The antigen remains undetermined.

Germline V gene sequence: CDR1 LNHDA, CDR2 SQIVND (reference sequence). The germline V and J ends were trimmed by 1 base and 0 bases, with 10 bases remaining between them. This CDR3 region has 16 residues. The study, taken as a whole, reports: After infusion, TIL clonotypes partly replaced peripheral T cells and declined over months.

Time point here: pre-treatment sample, taken before nivolumab and TIL therapy. Sequencing was performed on blood, taken at baseline. The chain joins TRBV19 to TRBJ1-3; D gene ambiguous. The receptor's source is a person aged 30 to 80 with non-small cell lung cancer. The CDR3 DNA sequence: TGTGCCAGTAGTATAGGCGGCGGCTACTCTGGAAACACCATATATTTT. Protein sequence: CASSIGGGYSGNTIYF.